Below, one T cell receptor (beta chain) is given with its context. The data were obtained in a study of blood T cell repertoires in COVID-19. The germline V gene has CDR1 SNHLY and CDR2 FYNNEI. The ends were cut back, 8 bases at V and 3 bases at J, with 11 bases in the middle. The CDR3 runs to 13 residues. The study recruited people aged about 18 to 95 years across some 23 US areas. Cohort allocation depended upon clinical history that participants reported. Sequenced by immunoSEQ multiplex PCR; TCRdb stores in-frame clones only, minus some. This repertoire shows approximately 390,000 clones, around 90% found once; its top ten account for roughly 2%.

Sequencing was performed on PBMCs or T cells enriched from blood (not recorded which). The TCR sequence derives from a middle-aged woman with acute COVID-19. The rearrangement uses TRBV2 and TRBJ1-5; possibly TRBD1 for D (5 bases). The CDR3 protein is CASGDSHNQPQHF. CDR3 DNA: TGTGCCAGCGGAGACAGTCACAATCAGCCCCAGCATTTT.